These 17 T cell receptor beta chains were sequenced from one sample in a study of blood T cell repertoires in COVID-19. Sequencing used immunoSEQ multiplex PCR; TCRdb keeps in-frame clones, though not all of them. Counted here are fewer than 350,000 clones, 89% occurring once; the ten biggest clones make up about 1.7%. Sequences were obtained from PBMCs or T cells enriched from blood (not recorded which). The receptor set was obtained from a woman aged 40 to 49 who had recovered from COVID-19.

This clone was counted only a few times. The chain recombines TRBV6-2 or TRBV6-3 with TRBJ2-7; tentative D call: TRBD2 (5 bases). Germline CDR1 and CDR2: MNHEY and SVGEGT. The CDR3 has 15 amino acids. Trimming left V 4 bases short and J 0 bases short, with 13 bases between. The CDR3 coding sequence is TGTGCCAGCAGTTCTTGGACTGAGGGCTCCTACGAGCAGTACTTC. This codes for CASSSWTEGSYEQYF.

This CDR3 is CASSVEGATEAFF. The CDR3 nucleotides read TGTGCCAGCAGCGTCGAGGGGGCCACTGAAGCTTTCTTT. The chain combines TRBV9 with TRBJ1-1, with 7 bases lining up with TRBD1. The junction had 2 bases not matched to a gene; V was cut back by 2 bases and J by 4 bases. This CDR3 is 13 amino acids long. Germline V gene sequence: CDR1 SGDLS, CDR2 YYNGEE.

V and J are TRBV27 and TRBJ2-3; a weak D match, TRBD1 (6 bases). The CDR3 consists of 14 residues. The germline V gene encodes CDR1 MNHEY and CDR2 SMNVEV (reference sequence). V dropped 5 bases and J dropped 4 bases, with 13 bases sitting between them. CDR3 residues: CASSLQGGADTQYF. The CDR3 coding sequence is TGTGCCAGCAGTCTACAGGGTGGGGCAGATACGCAGTATTTT.

The V call is TRBV7-2, the J call TRBJ1-2; 7 nucleotides line up with TRBD1. Trimming cost V 5 bases and J 8 bases; bases outside gene matches: 8. Germline CDR1 is SGHTA and CDR2 is FQGNSA. The CDR3 length is 13 residues. The CDR3 spells CASSPGQSRGYTF. DNA for the CDR3: TGTGCCAGCAGCCCGGGACAGTCTAGAGGCTACACCTTC.

V and J are TRBV6-5 and TRBJ2-1, with D possibly being TRBD2 (5 bases). This CDR3 has 15 amino acids. Germline CDR1 reads MNHEY; CDR2 reads SVGAGI. V shed 1 base and J shed 10 bases, with 17 bases lying between them. CDR3 residues: CASSYFVSSPREQFF. CDR3 nucleotide sequence: TGTGCCAGCAGTTACTTCGTCTCTAGCCCCAGAGAGCAGTTCTTC.

The rearrangement uses TRBV10-1 and TRBJ1-3, with D perhaps TRBD1 (6 bases). CDR1 is WNHNN and CDR2 is SYGVQD in the germline V gene (reference sequence). Trimming stripped 10 bases from V and 4 bases from J, with 29 bases between. The CDR3 extends over 18 amino acids. The CDR3 reads CATHFGGTSVVRGNTIYF. In DNA form, the CDR3 reads TGCGCCACCCATTTCGGGGGGACATCCGTGGTAAGAGGAAACACCATATATTTT.

This clone was seen only once. The chain couples TRBV30 to TRBJ2-3; D remains ambiguous. In germline, CDR1 is GTSNPN, CDR2 SVGIG (reference sequence). Trimming shortened V by 4 bases and J by 3 bases, and 11 bases separated the two germline ends. The CDR3 covers 13 residues. The CDR3 loop reads CAWMASGTDTQYF. CDR3 DNA: TGTGCCTGGATGGCTAGTGGTACAGATACGCAGTATTTT. Supplemented by reference TRBV30 and TRBJ2-3, the full variable domain reads SQTIHQWPATLVQPVGSPLSLECTVEGTSNPNLYWYRQAAGRGLQLLFYSVGIGQISSEVPQNLSASRPQDRQFILSSKKLLLSDSGFYLCAWMASGTDTQYFGPGTRLTVL.

This chain links TRBV7-8 with TRBJ2-2; perhaps TRBD2 as D (7 bases). CDR1 is SGHVS, CDR2 FQNEAQ, per germline. CDR3 length: 16 amino acids. V gave up 3 bases and J gave up 8 bases, with 19 bases separating them. In nucleotides, the CDR3 is TGTGCCAGCAGCTTGTTTGGAGGGGGGGCGGCTGGGGAGCTGTTTTTT. Encoded protein: CASSLFGGGAAGELFF.

V usage is TRBV11-2 and J usage is TRBJ2-5; D possibly corresponds to TRBD2 (7 bases). V was trimmed by 4 bases and J by 4 bases, leaving 19 bases between them. Germline CDR1 and CDR2: SGHAT and FQNNGV. The CDR3 runs to 16 residues. The CDR3 DNA reads as TGTGCCAGCAGCTCCTTCGGGGGGCCAGTTGGAGAGACCCAGTACTTC. This encodes CASSSFGGPVGETQYF.

This clone has only one observation. V and J are TRBV6-5 and TRBJ1-2; D not resolved. Trimming left V 0 bases short and J 3 bases short, with 5 bases between. Germline V CDR1 and CDR2: MNHEY, SVGAGI. The CDR3 contains 13 residues. CDR3 sequence reads: CASSYSAYYGYTF. The CDR3 DNA reads TGTGCCAGCAGTTACTCGGCATACTATGGCTACACCTTC.

This chain uses TRBV6-5 with TRBJ2-1; D may be TRBD2 (6 bases). The CDR3 is 14 residues long. Trimming took off 0 bases at V and 6 bases at J, with 9 bases between the two ends. CDR1 MNHEY and CDR2 SVGAGI come from the germline V gene. The CDR3 nucleotides are TGTGCCAGCAGTTACTCGCCGACTAGCAATGAGCAGTTCTTC. Amino acids: CASSYSPTSNEQFF.

The chain recombines TRBV5-8 with TRBJ1-2, with D possibly being TRBD1 (6 bases). CDR1 SGHTS and CDR2 YDEGEE come from the germline V gene. V was trimmed by 1 base and J by 3 bases, leaving 13 bases between them. The CDR3 is 15 amino acids. In DNA form, the CDR3 reads TGTGCCAGCAGCTTGTTAGGCGGGGGCTACTATGGCTACACCTTC. Translating gives CASSLLGGGYYGYTF.

V is TRBV9 and J is TRBJ1-2, with D possibly TRBD1 on 5 matching bases. The CDR3 consists of 15 residues. Looked up from germline, CDR1 is SGDLS and CDR2 is YYNGEE. Trimming took off 3 bases at V and 9 bases at J, with 21 bases between the two ends. The CDR3 reads CASSAGGTRFLSYTF. The CDR3 DNA sequence: TGTGCCAGCAGCGCCGGAGGGACTCGGTTTCTTAGCTACACCTTC.

This chain joins TRBV5-5 and TRBJ2-7, with 8 bases aligning to TRBD2. This CDR3 contains 14 residues. The J segment lost 5 bases and the V segment lost 4 bases, leaving 8 bases of the junction unmatched. Looked up from germline, CDR1 is SGHKS and CDR2 is YYEKEE (reference sequence). CDR3 residues: CASSRGGANNEQYF. The CDR3 region has the DNA TGTGCCAGCAGCCGGGGGGGCGCGAACAACGAGCAGTACTTC.

This clone showed up just once. The chain links TRBV9 to TRBJ2-5; TRBD1 agrees at 8 bases. Trimming removed 0 bases from V and 2 bases from J; junction bases left unmatched: 3. This CDR3 spans 15 amino acids. Germline CDR1 is SGDLS and CDR2 is YYNGEE. The CDR3 DNA reads TGTGCCAGCAGCGTAGGGGGGACAGGACAAGAGACCCAGTACTTC. It translates to CASSVGGTGQETQYF.

The chain is built from TRBV5-1 and TRBJ2-7; 9 bases map to TRBD1. The CDR3 contains 12 residues. V lost 7 bases to trimming and J lost 4 bases; unmatched junction nucleotides: 3. Germline CDR1 and CDR2: SGHRS and YFSETQ. The CDR3 spells CASGTGKYEQYF. The CDR3 DNA sequence: TGCGCCAGCGGGACAGGGAAATACGAGCAGTACTTC.

CDR3 residues: CASSLFSGTEAFF. The CDR3 DNA reads as TGTGCCAGCAGCCTCTTCTCGGGGACTGAAGCTTTCTTT. The chain carries TRBV11-3 and TRBJ1-1; D not resolved. Germline lookup yields CDR1 SGHNT and CDR2 YENEEA. This CDR3 has 13 amino acids. Between the trimmed V and J ends, which lost 5 bases and 5 bases, there was a span of 12 bases.